The 21 T cell receptor beta chains below come from one sample, sequenced in a study of T cells in localized non-small cell lung cancer. Assay used: immunoSEQ multiplex PCR; TCRdb lists only in-frame clones, some missing. The data contain about 30,000 clones, about 89% of them singletons. The source material was peripheral blood, sampled before any cancer treatment. These receptors all stem from a woman aged 40 to 75 with stage I lung adenocarcinoma.

V usage is TRBV11-2 and J usage is TRBJ1-1; D not certain. There are 16 residues in the CDR3. Germline V gene lookup returns CDR1 SGHAT and CDR2 FQNNGV. V was cut by 5 bases and J by 1 base, with 17 bases left in between. CDR3 DNA: TGTGCCAGCAGCCGTCAGTTCGGGCAGACGAACACTGAAGCTTTCTTT. It encodes CASSRQFGQTNTEAFF. The variable domain in full, with the rest retrieved from reference TRBV11-2 and TRBJ1-1, is EAGVAQSPRYKIIEKRQSVAFWCNPISGHATLYWYQQILGQGPKLLIQFQNNGVVDDSQLPKDRFSAERLKGVDSTLKIQPAKLEDSAVYLCASSRQFGQTNTEAFFGQGTRLTVV.

This clone appeared once. The rearrangement links TRBV30 to TRBJ1-6; D not resolved. V was shortened by 5 bases and J by 2 bases, with 13 bases between the two germline ends. CDR3 length: 15 amino acids. Germline lookup yields CDR1 GTSNPN and CDR2 SVGIG (reference sequence). CDR3 nucleotides: TGTGCCTGGGCCGGTCGGGGAACCTATAATTCACCCCTCCACTTT. Its translation is CAWAGRGTYNSPLHF.

V gene TRBV19 combines with J gene TRBJ2-3, with 14 bases matching TRBD2. Germline loops: CDR1 LNHDA, CDR2 SQIVND (reference sequence). V shed 6 bases and J 3 bases; nucleotides not matched to a gene: 8. The length of the CDR3 is 17 residues. The CDR3 nucleotides read TGTGCCAGTAGGGGGACTAGCGGGAGTCAATATACAGATACGCAGTATTTT. Its translation: CASRGTSGSQYTDTQYF.

The chain employs TRBV5-1 and TRBJ1-1, with D perhaps matching TRBD1 (5 bases). The ends were cut back, 2 bases at V and 1 base at J, with 12 bases in the middle. The CDR3 has 15 residues. Germline CDR1 SGHRS, CDR2 YFSETQ. As DNA, the CDR3 is TGCGCCAGCAGCTTAACGAGGGGAAGGAACACTGAAGCTTTCTTT. Translating gives CASSLTRGRNTEAFF.

This chain links TRBV27 with TRBJ1-6; no reliable D call. Germline CDR1 reads MNHEY; CDR2 reads SMNVEV (reference sequence). V shed 4 bases and J shed 2 bases, with 12 bases lying between them. This CDR3 comprises 16 residues. The CDR3 is CASSYPGWTYNSPLHF. For the CDR3, the DNA is TGTGCCAGCAGTTATCCGGGGTGGACCTATAATTCACCCCTCCACTTT.

This clone appeared once. The chain joins TRBV25-1 to TRBJ2-7; the D is unclear. The V and J ends lost 4 bases and 4 bases respectively, with 17 bases between them. Germline V gives CDR1 MGHDK, CDR2 SYGVNS. The CDR3 spans 15 residues. DNA of the CDR3: TGTGCCAGCAGTGCAGCTGGGGATTTGTGGTACGAGCAGTACTTC. Its translation is CASSAAGDLWYEQYF.

CDR3 nucleotides: TGTGCCAGCTCACCCACGAGCAATCAGCCCCAGCATTTT. Translated, it gives CASSPTSNQPQHF. V gene TRBV18 combines with J gene TRBJ1-5, with D unresolved. The CDR3 runs 13 residues. Germline assignment: CDR1 KGHSH and CDR2 LQKENI. V was pared by 3 bases and J by 1 base, with 4 bases between.

J is TRBJ1-1 and V is TRBV16; D gene unclear. This CDR3 spans 15 amino acids. In germline, CDR1 is KGHSY, CDR2 FQNENV. V gave up 6 bases and J gave up 1 base, with 15 bases separating them. CDR3 in amino acids: CASSLNGGPNTEAFF. The CDR3 nucleotides read TGTGCCAGCAGTCTGAATGGAGGTCCGAACACTGAAGCTTTCTTT.

With respect to this clone: Compared with germline, one end of the junction differs, possibly owing to a read error. The rearrangement uses TRBV18 and TRBJ1-1; TRBD1 is a possible D gene (6 bases). The CDR3 has 15 amino acids. Germline-derived CDR1 and CDR2 are KGHSH and LQKENI. The CDR3 reads CASSPPGGLRVEAFF. CDR3 nucleotide sequence: TGTGCCAGCTCCCCACCCGGGGGGCTGAGGGTTGAAGCTTTCTTT.

This sequence joins TRBV7-3 and TRBJ2-1; 10 bases fit TRBD2. The CDR3 is made up of 15 amino acids. The germline CDR1 and CDR2 sequences are SGHTA and FQGTGA. The V gene end was trimmed by 3 bases and the J gene end by 7 bases; junction bases not matched to a gene: 6. The CDR3 nucleotides read TGTGCCAGCAGCTTTAGCGGGAGGAGGGGTAATGAGCAGTTCTTC. Residues: CASSFSGRRGNEQFF.

The CDR3 DNA sequence: TGCGCCAGCAGCTTGACAGGGATGAATCAGCCCCAGCATTTT. It yields the protein CASSLTGMNQPQHF. This chain connects TRBV5-1 to TRBJ1-5, with D perhaps matching TRBD1 (6 bases). V was trimmed by 1 base and J by 4 bases, leaving 9 bases between them. This CDR3 contains 14 residues. The germline gives CDR1 SGHRS, CDR2 YFSETQ.

CDR3: CASSLEVTGAGEQYF. CDR3 bases: TGTGCCAGCAGCTTAGAAGTTACGGGGGCGGGCGAGCAGTACTTC. This rearrangement joins TRBV7-6 to TRBJ2-7; D could derive from TRBD1 or TRBD2 (6 bases each). The CDR3 contains 15 residues. The V gene lost 1 base and the J gene lost 6 bases, with 16 bases spanning the gap. CDR1 and CDR2 (germline): SGHVS, FNYEAQ.

J is TRBJ1-5 and V is TRBV28; possible D gene TRBD1, 5 bases. Deletions cut 10 bases from V and 6 bases from J, with 13 bases between. From germline, CDR1 is MDHEN and CDR2 SYDVKM. The CDR3 spans 12 residues. DNA for the CDR3: TGTGCCACCGGGTCGGGGGGTCAGCCCCAGCATTTT. Protein sequence: CATGSGGQPQHF.

The chain joins TRBV7-3 to TRBJ2-2; 9 bases agree with TRBD1. The germline gives CDR1 SGHTA, CDR2 FQGTGA. The CDR3 is 13 residues long. With V trimmed by 6 bases and J by 4 bases, 0 bases remained unmatched. CDR3 DNA: TGTGCCAGCAGGACAGGGGGCACCGGGGAGCTGTTTTTT. It translates to CASRTGGTGELFF.

The rearrangement links TRBV29-1 to TRBJ1-1; D might be TRBD1 (6 bases). The CDR3 is 13 residues long. Trimming shortened V by 7 bases and J by 0 bases, and 12 bases separated the two germline ends. Per the germline V gene, CDR1 is SQVTM and CDR2 is ANQGSEA. The CDR3 loop reads CSAEQGMNTEAFF. CDR3 nucleotide sequence: TGCAGCGCGGAACAGGGAATGAACACTGAAGCTTTCTTT. Full variable domain (remainder filled in from reference TRBV29-1 and TRBJ1-1): SAVISQKPSRDICQRGTSLTIQCQVDSQVTMMFWYRQQPGQSLTLIATANQGSEATYESGFVIDKFPISRPNLTFSTLTVSNMSPEDSSIYLCSAEQGMNTEAFFGQGTRLTVV.

This clone was seen more than once but under ten times. The V call is TRBV19, the J call TRBJ2-2, with 13 positions matching TRBD2. Germline V CDR1 and CDR2: LNHDA, SQIVND (reference sequence). Trimming took 4 bases from V and 7 from J; bases not matched to a gene: 6. This CDR3 comprises 16 residues. The CDR3 spells CASSKGLAGASGELFF. The CDR3 nucleotides read TGTGCCAGTAGTAAAGGACTAGCGGGAGCAAGCGGGGAGCTGTTTTTT. The full variable domain, with the rest looked up from reference TRBV19 and TRBJ2-2, is DGGITQSPKYLFRKEGQNVTLSCEQNLNHDAMYWYRQDPGQGLRLIYYSQIVNDFQKGDIAEGYSVSREKKESFPLTVTSAQKNPTAFYLCASSKGLAGASGELFFGEGSRLTVL.

The V and J genes are TRBV18 and TRBJ2-4, with 12 bases identical to TRBD1. The CDR3 contains 17 residues. CDR1 is KGHSH, CDR2 LQKENI, per germline. V gave up 8 bases and J gave up 2 bases; unmatched junction bases: 10. Here the CDR3 reads CASAPGQGAATKNIQYF. The DNA of the CDR3 is TGTGCCAGCGCCCCGGGACAGGGGGCTGCAACCAAAAACATTCAGTACTTC. Complete variable domain (other parts from reference TRBV18 and TRBJ2-4): NAGVMQNPRHLVRRRGQEARLRCSPMKGHSHVYWYRQLPEEGLKFMVYLQKENIIDESGMPKERFSAEFPKEGPSILRIQQVVRGDSAAYFCASAPGQGAATKNIQYFGAGTRLSVL.

The V gene is TRBV28, the J gene TRBJ2-3; TRBD2 aligns across 13 bases. V dropped 6 bases and J dropped 4; count of bases not matched to a gene: 7. This CDR3 is 16 amino acids long. Germline assignment: CDR1 MDHEN and CDR2 SYDVKM. This CDR3 reads CASSSGLAGVSDTQYF. CDR3 nucleotide sequence: TGTGCCAGCAGCTCCGGACTAGCGGGAGTTTCAGATACGCAGTATTTT. Complete variable domain (other parts from reference TRBV28 and TRBJ2-3): DVKVTQSSRYLVKRTGEKVFLECVQDMDHENMFWYRQDPGLGLRLIYFSYDVKMKEKGDIPEGYSVSREKKERFSLILESASTNQTSMYLCASSSGLAGVSDTQYFGPGTRLTVL.

This chain joins TRBV14 and TRBJ2-2; 7 bases map to TRBD2. The CDR3 runs to 18 residues. From germline, CDR1 is SGHDN and CDR2 FVKESK. The V and J ends lost 0 bases and 6 bases, in that order; junction bases with no gene match: 13. The CDR3 DNA reads as TGTGCCAGCAGCCAAGATTACGTGGGCGGGAGATCTCCCGGGGAGCTGTTTTTT. Its translation: CASSQDYVGGRSPGELFF. Full variable domain (remainder filled in from reference TRBV14 and TRBJ2-2): EAGVTQFPSHSVIEKGQTVTLRCDPISGHDNLYWYRRVMGKEIKFLLHFVKESKQDESGMPNNRFLAERTGGTYSTLKVQPAELEDSGVYFCASSQDYVGGRSPGELFFGEGSRLTVL.

The V gene is TRBV19, the J gene TRBJ1-1; D might be TRBD1 (5 bases). V lost 6 bases and J lost 3, with 23 bases in between. The germline V gene encodes CDR1 LNHDA and CDR2 SQIVND (reference sequence). The CDR3 is 17 residues long. CDR3 in DNA: TGTGCCAGTAGCCGGAGGGGCAGCCCCCGTTTTGACACTGAAGCTTTCTTT. Translating gives CASSRRGSPRFDTEAFF.

The chain has TRBV4-2 and TRBJ2-7, with 9 bases lining up with TRBD2. The trim removed 1 base at V and 2 bases at J, leaving 3 bases unmatched. Germline values: CDR1 LGHNA, CDR2 YNFKEQ. The CDR3 contains 15 residues. CDR3 coding DNA: TGTGCCAGCAGCCAAGGTAGCGGGGGCCCCTACGAGCAGTACTTC. Translated, it gives CASSQGSGGPYEQYF.